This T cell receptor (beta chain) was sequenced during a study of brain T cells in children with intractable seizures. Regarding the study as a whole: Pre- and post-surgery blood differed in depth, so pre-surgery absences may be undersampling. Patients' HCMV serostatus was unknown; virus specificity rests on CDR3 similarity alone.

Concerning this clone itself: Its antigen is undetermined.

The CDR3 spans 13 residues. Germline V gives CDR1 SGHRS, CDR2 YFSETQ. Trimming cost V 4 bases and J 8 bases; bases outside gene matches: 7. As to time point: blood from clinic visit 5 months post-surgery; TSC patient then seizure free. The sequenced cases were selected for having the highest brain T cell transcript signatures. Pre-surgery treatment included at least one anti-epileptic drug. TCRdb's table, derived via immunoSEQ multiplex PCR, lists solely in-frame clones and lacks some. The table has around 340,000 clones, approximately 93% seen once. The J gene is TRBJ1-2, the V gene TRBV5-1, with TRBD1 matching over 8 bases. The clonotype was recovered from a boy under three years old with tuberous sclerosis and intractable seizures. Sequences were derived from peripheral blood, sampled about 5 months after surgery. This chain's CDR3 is CASSPDREGGYTF. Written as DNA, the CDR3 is TGCGCCAGCAGCCCGGACAGGGAGGGAGGCTACACCTTC.